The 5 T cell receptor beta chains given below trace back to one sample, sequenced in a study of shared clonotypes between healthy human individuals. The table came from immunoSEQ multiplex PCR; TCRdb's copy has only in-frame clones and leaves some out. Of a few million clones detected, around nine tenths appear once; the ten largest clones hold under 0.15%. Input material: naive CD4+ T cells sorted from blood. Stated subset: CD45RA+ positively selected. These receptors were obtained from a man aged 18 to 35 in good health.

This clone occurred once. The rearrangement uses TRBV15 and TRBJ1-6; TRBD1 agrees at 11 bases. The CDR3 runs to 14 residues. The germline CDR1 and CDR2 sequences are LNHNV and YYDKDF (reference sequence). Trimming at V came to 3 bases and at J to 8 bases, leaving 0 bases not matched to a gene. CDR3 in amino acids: CATSRGQGDSPLHF. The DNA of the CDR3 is TGTGCCACCAGCAGGGGACAGGGGGATTCACCCCTCCACTTT.

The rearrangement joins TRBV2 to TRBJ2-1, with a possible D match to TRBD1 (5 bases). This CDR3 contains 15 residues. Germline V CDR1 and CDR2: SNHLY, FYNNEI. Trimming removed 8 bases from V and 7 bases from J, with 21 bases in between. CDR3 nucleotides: TGTGCCAGCTACAGACTCAGGGATTCTAGGAATGAGCAGTTCTTC. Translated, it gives CASYRLRDSRNEQFF.

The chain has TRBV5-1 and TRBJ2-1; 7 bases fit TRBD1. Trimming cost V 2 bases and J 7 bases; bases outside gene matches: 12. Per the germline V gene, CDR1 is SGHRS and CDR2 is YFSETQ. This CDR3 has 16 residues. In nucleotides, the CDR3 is TGCGCCAGCAGCTTTCCCGGACAGGTGACACTGAATGAGCAGTTCTTC. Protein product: CASSFPGQVTLNEQFF. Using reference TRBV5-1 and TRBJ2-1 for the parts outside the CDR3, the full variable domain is KAGVTQTPRYLIKTRGQQVTLSCSPISGHRSVSWYQQTPGQGLQFLFEYFSETQRNKGNFPGRFSGRQFSNSRSEMNVSTLELGDSALYLCASSFPGQVTLNEQFFGPGTRLTVL.

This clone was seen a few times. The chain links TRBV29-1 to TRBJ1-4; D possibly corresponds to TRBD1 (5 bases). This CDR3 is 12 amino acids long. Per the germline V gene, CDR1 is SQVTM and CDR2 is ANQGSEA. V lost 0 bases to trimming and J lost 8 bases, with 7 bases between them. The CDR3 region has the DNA TGCAGCGTTGAAGATTGGGGGGAAAAACTGTTTTTT. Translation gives CSVEDWGEKLFF.

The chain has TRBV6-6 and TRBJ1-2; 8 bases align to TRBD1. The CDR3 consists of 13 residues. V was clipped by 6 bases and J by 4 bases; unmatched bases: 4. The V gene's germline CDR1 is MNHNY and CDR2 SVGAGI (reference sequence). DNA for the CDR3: TGTGCCAGCAGGCCAGGACAGGGCTATGGCTACACCTTC. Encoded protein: CASRPGQGYGYTF.